This T cell receptor (beta chain) comes out of a study of T cell responses to AZD1222 COVID-19 vaccine. After removal of 7 bases from V and 1 base from J, the junction contained 8 bases not matched to a gene. This CDR3 contains 15 residues. The germline CDR1 and CDR2 sequences are SGHRS and YFSETQ. TCRdb's table, derived via immunoSEQ multiplex PCR, lists solely in-frame clones and lacks some. The sample contains 100,000 to 150,000 clones, around 83% of which appear only once. Note on this clone: Antigen unknown.

Study results and caveats: The reported proportion of spike-specific TCRs targeting unmutated variant regions was nearly half. With dominance at 160-218 and 743-854, vaccine-associated CD4 TCRs spanned spike.

The specimen comprised peripheral blood, sampled on day 0 of AZD1222 vaccination. The rearrangement uses TRBV5-1 and TRBJ2-3, with 8 bases fitting TRBD2. The source is an adult in good health. The CDR3 sequence: CASSRGGPGTDTQYF. The CDR3, as DNA: TGCGCCAGCTCTCGGGGGGGCCCTGGCACAGATACGCAGTATTTT.